This TCR beta chain was sequenced during a study of shared clonotypes between healthy human individuals. Study summary: Donors, aged 18 to 49, were a couple of women and three men. Study observations and caveats: Sample collection involved blood only; tissue repertoires are likely different. Shared clonotypes: roughly 4.5% naive CD4, 3.5% to 4% naive CD8, under 2.5% memory CD4, 0.4% to 0.5% memory CD8.

This clone has just one count. Antigen specificity is unknown. In the same sample, other DNA sequences code for this CDR3. It was CD45RO-negative cells, positively selected for CCR7, that made up naive CD8 cells, with terminally differentiated effector memory CD45RA+ cells excluded. TCRdb keeps only in-frame clones here, not all; method: immunoSEQ multiplex PCR. The sample lists 2 million or so clones; about 95% were seen once. The CDR3 is 13 amino acids. CDR1 is SGDLS and CDR2 is YYNGEE in the germline V gene. Deletions cut 2 bases from V and 2 bases from J, with 7 bases between. The V call is TRBV9, the J call TRBJ1-2; possible D gene TRBD1, 5 bases. The sequenced sample consisted of naive CD8+ T cells sorted from blood. The sequence was collected from a man aged 18 to 29 in good health. This CDR3 reads CASSVTENYGYTF. The CDR3 region has the DNA TGTGCCAGCAGCGTGACAGAAAACTATGGCTACACCTTC.